This TCR beta chain was found in a study of shared clonotypes between healthy human individuals. Measured with immunoSEQ multiplex PCR; TCRdb has only the in-frame clones, and not every one. The repertoire holds about 1.4 million clones, with roughly 96% as singletons. The TCR comes from a man younger than 45 in good health. The sequenced material came from naive CD4+ T cells sorted from blood. The subset: CD45RA+ positively selected.

CDR3 region: CASSASVQETQYF. CDR3 coding DNA: TGCGCCAGCAGCGCCTCGGTTCAAGAGACCCAGTACTTC. This chain joins TRBV5-1 and TRBJ2-5; D unresolved. The germline CDR1 and CDR2 sequences are SGHRS and YFSETQ. Between the trimmed V and J ends, which lost 4 bases and 2 bases, there was a span of 9 bases. The CDR3 totals 13 residues.